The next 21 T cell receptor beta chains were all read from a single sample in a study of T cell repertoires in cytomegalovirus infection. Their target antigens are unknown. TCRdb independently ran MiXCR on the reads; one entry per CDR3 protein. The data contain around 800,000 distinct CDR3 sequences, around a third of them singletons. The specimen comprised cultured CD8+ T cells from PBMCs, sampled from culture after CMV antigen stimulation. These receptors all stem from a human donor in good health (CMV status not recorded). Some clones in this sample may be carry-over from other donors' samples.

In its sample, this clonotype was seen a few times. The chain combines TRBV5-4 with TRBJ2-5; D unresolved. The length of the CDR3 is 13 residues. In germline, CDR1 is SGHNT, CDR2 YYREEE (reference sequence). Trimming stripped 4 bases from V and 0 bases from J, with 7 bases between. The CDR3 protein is CASSDLDQETQYF. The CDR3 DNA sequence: TGTGCCAGCAGCGACCTTGACCAAGAGACCCAGTACTTC.

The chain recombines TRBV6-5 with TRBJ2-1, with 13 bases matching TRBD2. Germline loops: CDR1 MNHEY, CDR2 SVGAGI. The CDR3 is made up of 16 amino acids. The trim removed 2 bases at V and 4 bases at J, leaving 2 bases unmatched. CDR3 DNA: TGTGCCAGCAGTTACGGGGGACTAGCGGGGTACAATGAGCAGTTCTTC. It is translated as CASSYGGLAGYNEQFF.

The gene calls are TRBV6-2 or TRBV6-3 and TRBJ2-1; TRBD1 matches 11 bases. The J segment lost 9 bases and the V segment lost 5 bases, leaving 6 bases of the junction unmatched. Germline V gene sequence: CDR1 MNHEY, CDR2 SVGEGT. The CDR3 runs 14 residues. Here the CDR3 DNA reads TGTGCCAGCAGTGGAGGACAGGGGGCTTTTGAGCAGTTCTTC. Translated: CASSGGQGAFEQFF.

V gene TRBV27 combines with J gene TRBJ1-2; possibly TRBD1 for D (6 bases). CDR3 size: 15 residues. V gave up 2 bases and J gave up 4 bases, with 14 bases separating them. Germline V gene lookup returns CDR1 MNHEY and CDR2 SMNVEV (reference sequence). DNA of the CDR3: TGTGCCAGCAGTTTAAGGGGGACGAGGCCCTATGGCTACACCTTC. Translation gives CASSLRGTRPYGYTF.

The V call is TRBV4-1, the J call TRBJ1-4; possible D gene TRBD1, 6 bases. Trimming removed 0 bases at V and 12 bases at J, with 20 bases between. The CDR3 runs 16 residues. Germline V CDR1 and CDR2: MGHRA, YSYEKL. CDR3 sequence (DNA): TGCGCCAGCAGCCAAGAATCGGATCCAGGGGTGGAGGAACTGTTTTTT. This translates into CASSQESDPGVEELFF.

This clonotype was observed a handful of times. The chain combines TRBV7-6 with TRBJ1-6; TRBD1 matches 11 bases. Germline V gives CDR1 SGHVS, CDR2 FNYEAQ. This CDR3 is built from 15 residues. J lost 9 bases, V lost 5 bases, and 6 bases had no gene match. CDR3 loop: CASSAGQGASSPLHF. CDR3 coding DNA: TGTGCCAGCAGCGCTGGACAGGGGGCAAGTTCACCCCTCCACTTT. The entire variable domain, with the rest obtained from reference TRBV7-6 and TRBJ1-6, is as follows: GAGVSQSPRYKVTKRGQDVALRCDPISGHVSLYWYRQALGQGPEFLTYFNYEAQQDKSGLPNDRFSAERPEGSISTLTIQRTEQRDSAMYRCASSAGQGASSPLHFGNGTRLTVT.

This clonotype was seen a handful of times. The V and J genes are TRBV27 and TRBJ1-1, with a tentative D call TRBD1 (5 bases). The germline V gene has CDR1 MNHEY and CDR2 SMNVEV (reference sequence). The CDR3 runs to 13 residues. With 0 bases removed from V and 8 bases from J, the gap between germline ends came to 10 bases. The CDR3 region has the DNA TGTGCCAGCAGTTTATCGGGGGGGTTGGAAGCTTTCTTT. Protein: CASSLSGGLEAFF.

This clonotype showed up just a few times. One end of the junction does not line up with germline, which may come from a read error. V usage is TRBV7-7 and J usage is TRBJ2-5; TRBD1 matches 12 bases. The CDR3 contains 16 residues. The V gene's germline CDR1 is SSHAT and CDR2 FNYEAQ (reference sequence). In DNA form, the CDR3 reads TGTGCTAGCAGCATTTTCGGGACAGGGGGCAGGGAGACCCAGTACTTC. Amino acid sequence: CASSIFGTGGRETQYF.

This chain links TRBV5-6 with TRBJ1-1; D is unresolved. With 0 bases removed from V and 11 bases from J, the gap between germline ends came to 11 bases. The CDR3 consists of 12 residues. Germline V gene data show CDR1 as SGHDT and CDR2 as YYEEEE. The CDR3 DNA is TGTGCCAGCAGCTTGGGCAAAGGTGGGGCTTTCTTT. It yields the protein CASSLGKGGAFF.

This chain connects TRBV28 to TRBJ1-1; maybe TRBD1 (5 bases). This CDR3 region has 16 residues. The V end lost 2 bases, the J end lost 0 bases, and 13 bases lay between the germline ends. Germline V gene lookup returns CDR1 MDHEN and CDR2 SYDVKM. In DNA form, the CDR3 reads TGTGCCAGCAGTTTACTGGGGGGGAGGGTGAACACTGAAGCTTTCTTT. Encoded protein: CASSLLGGRVNTEAFF.

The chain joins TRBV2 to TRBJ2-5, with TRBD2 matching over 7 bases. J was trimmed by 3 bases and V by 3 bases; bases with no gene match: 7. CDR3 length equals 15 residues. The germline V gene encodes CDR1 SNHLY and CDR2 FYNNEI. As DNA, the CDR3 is TGTGCCAGCAGTGATGAAGCGGGGATGGAAGAGACCCAGTACTTC. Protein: CASSDEAGMEETQYF. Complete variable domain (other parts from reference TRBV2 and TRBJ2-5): EPEVTQTPSHQVTQMGQEVILRCVPISNHLYFYWYRQILGQKVEFLVSFYNNEISEKSEIFDDQFSVERPDGSNFTLKIRSTKLEDSAMYFCASSDEAGMEETQYFGPGTRLLVL.

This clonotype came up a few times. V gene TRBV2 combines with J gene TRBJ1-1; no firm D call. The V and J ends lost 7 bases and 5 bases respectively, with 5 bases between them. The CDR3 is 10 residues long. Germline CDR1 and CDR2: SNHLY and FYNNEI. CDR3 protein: CASMGTEAFF. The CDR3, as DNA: TGTGCCAGCATGGGTACTGAAGCTTTCTTT. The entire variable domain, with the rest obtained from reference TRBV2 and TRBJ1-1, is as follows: EPEVTQTPSHQVTQMGQEVILRCVPISNHLYFYWYRQILGQKVEFLVSFYNNEISEKSEIFDDQFSVERPDGSNFTLKIRSTKLEDSAMYFCASMGTEAFFGQGTRLTVV.

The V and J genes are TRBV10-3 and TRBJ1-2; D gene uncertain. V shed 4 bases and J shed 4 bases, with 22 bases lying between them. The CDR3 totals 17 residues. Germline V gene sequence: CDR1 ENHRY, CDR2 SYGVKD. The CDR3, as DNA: TGTGCCATCAGTGTCGAGGAAAGGAACAGCAGGATCTATGGCTACACCTTC. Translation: CAISVEERNSRIYGYTF.

CDR3 amino acids: CATSRGLIGSDSYNSPLHF. CDR3 sequence (DNA): TGTGCCACCAGCAGGGGCCTGATCGGCAGCGATTCCTATAATTCACCCCTCCACTTT. The gene calls are TRBV15 and TRBJ1-6; D not certain. The V end was cut by 3 bases, the J end by 1 base, with 19 bases between. The CDR3 sequence is 19 residues long. Germline V gives CDR1 LNHNV, CDR2 YYDKDF (reference sequence).

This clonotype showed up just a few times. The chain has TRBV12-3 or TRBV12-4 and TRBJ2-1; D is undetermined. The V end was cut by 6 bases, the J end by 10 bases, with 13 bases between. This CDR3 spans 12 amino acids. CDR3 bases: TGTGCCAGCAGCCTATTACGCGGCGAGCAGTTCTTC. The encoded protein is CASSLLRGEQFF.

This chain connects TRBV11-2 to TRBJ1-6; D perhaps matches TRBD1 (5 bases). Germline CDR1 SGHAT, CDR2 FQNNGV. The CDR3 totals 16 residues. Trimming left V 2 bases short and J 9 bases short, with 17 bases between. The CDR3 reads CASSLKPGLGVSPLHF. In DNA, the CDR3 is TGTGCCAGCAGCTTAAAACCGGGACTGGGCGTTTCACCCCTCCACTTT.

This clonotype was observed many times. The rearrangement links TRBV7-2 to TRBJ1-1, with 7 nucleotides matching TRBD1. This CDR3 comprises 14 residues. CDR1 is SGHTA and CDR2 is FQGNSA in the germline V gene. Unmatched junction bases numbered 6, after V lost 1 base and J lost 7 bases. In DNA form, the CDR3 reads TGTGCCAGCAGCTTAGAGGGGCCAGGGGGTGAAGCTTTCTTT. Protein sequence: CASSLEGPGGEAFF. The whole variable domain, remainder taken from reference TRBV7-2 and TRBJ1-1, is GAGVSQSPSNKVTEKGKDVELRCDPISGHTALYWYRQSLGQGLEFLIYFQGNSAPDKSGLPSDRFSAERTGGSVSTLTIQRTQQEDSAVYLCASSLEGPGGEAFFGQGTRLTVV.

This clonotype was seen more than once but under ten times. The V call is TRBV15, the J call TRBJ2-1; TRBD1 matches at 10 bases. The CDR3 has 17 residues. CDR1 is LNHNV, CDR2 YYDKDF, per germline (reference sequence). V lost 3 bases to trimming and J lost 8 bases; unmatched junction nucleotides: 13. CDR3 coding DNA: TGTGCCACCAGCAGTCTCCCGCGGGACAGGGGTAAAGATGAGCAGTTCTTC. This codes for CATSSLPRDRGKDEQFF.

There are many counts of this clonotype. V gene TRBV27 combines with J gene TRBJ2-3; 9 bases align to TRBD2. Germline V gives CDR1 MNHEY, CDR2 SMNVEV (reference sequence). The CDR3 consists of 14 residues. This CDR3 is CAVAGGASGDTQYF. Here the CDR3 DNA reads TGTGCGGTTGCGGGGGGGGCCTCCGGGGATACGCAGTATTTT.

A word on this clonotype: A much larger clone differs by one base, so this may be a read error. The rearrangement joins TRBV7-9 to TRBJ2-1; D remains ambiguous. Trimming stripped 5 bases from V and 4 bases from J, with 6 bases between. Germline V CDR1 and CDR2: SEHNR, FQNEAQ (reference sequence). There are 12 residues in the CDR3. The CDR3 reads CASSRKYNEQFF. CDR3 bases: TGTGCCAGCAGCCGGAAGTACAATGAGCAGTTCTTC.

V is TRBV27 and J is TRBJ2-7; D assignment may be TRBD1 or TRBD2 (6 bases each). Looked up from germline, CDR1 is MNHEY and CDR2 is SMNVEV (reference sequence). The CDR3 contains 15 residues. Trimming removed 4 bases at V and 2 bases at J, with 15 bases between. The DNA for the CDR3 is TGTGCCAGCAGTTACACTGGGAGGACAGCCTACGAGCAGTACTTC. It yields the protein CASSYTGRTAYEQYF.